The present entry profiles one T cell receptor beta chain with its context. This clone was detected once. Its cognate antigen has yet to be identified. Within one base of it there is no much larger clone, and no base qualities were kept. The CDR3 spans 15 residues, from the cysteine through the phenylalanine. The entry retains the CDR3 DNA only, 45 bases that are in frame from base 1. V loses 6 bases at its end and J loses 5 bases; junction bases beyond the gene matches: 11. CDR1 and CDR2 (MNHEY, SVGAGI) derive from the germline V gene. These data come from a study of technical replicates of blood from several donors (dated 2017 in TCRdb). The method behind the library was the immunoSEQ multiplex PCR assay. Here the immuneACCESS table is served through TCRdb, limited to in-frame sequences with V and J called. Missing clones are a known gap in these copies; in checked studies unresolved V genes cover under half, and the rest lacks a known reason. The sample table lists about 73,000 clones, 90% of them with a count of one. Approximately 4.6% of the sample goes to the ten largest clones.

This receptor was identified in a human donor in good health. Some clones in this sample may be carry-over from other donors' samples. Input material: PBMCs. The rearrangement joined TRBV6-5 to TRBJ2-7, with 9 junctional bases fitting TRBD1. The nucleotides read TGTGCCAGCAGGCTCGGCGGGACAGGGCTCCACGAGCAGTACTTC. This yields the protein CASRLGGTGLHEQYF.